This T cell receptor beta chain was obtained from a study of T cell responses to AZD1222 COVID-19 vaccine. Clones were read by immunoSEQ multiplex PCR, and TCRdb kept only the in-frame ones, dropping some. This sample yields about 66,000 clones, of which about 90% are seen a single time; 17% belongs to the top ten. A note on this clone: The antigen remains unidentified.

Regarding the study as a whole: Only 5 or 6 individuals given AZD1222 were seropositive at baseline. Regions 160-218 and 743-854 held dominance among vaccine-associated CD4 TCRs, which spanned spike. Nearly half of spike-specific TCRs reportedly go after variant regions that carry no mutations. Elevations in Spike-specific TCR breadth and depth followed administration of two AZD1222 doses.

CDR1 is LGHNA, CDR2 YSLEER, per germline. The V and J ends lost 1 base and 3 bases, in that order; junction bases with no gene match: 4. The CDR3 runs to 15 residues. This TCR was recovered from an adult in good health. Sequencing was performed on peripheral blood, taken on day 0 of AZD1222 vaccination. The chain is built from TRBV4-3 and TRBJ2-7, with TRBD1 matching 9 bases. The CDR3: CASSQGTGEVYEQYF. The CDR3 region has the DNA TGCGCCAGCAGCCAAGGGACAGGGGAGGTCTACGAGCAGTACTTC.